The sequence of this T cell receptor beta chain was determined in a study of CD8+ T cells in alopecia areata. Study-wide background: The authors grafted skin from approximately 6-13-month-old C3H/HeJ donors with spontaneous alopecia onto approximately 6-11-week-old female C3H/HeJ mice. General observations from the study: Scalp sample data also include resident alphabeta T cells from normal skin. The study found higher clonality in lesional than normal scalp, especially in alopecia totalis/universalis. Between patients, shared TCR sequences were less clear than in mice. This was possibly due in part to HLA diversity in the patient population.

This CDR3 is 15 amino acids long. Germline trimming cut 5 bases from V and 0 bases from J; bases unmatched to any gene: 1. CDR1 is NSHNY, CDR2 SYGAGN, per germline. Separation of pooled cutaneous lymph node cells was by sorting with CD4, CD8alpha, NKG2D, NKG2ACE and other markers. Regarding this clone: As yet, its antigen is unknown. Gene and germline names: mouse. The read finishes 4 residues shy of the CDR3 end, and the germline J gene is used to complete it. The same CDR3 can be traced to other DNA sequences in this sample.

Extraction and reverse transcription of RNA yielded cDNA as the sequencing template. The repertoire was sequenced with immunoSEQ multiplex PCR; TCRdb's copy has only in-frame clones and lacks some. Listed for the sample are 200,000 to 300,000 clones, none seen a single time. The sequencing input was CD4+ T cells sorted from a lymph node. The chain couples TRBV13-1 to TRBJ2-1; 11 bases line up with TRBD2. This TCR was sampled from a C3H/HeJ mouse with alopecia areata. This strain has MHC haplotype H2-k. Incomplete CDR3 DNA: TGTGCCAGCAGAGACTGGGGGGGTAACTATGCT. Translation gives CASRDWGGNYA. The CDR3 in full is CASRDWGGNYAEQFF.